This T cell receptor (beta chain) came from a study of T-cell reconstitution after alpha-beta-depleted transplantation in children. This CDR3 region has 18 residues. The V gene end was trimmed by 2 bases and the J gene end by 2 bases; junction bases not matched to a gene: 13. The germline V gene has CDR1 SGHKS and CDR2 YYEKEE (reference sequence). Notes on the study in general: Some patients' high day-60 TCRbeta diversity was traced to surviving recipient T cells and thymic progenitors.

This clonotype was seen ten or more times. The antigen remains undetermined. Unique molecular identifiers were incorporated during preparation of the TCRbeta library. TCRdb re-analysed the PCR reads in MiXCR, keeping a single row per CDR3 protein. In the table there are 150,000 to 200,000 distinct CDR3 sequences, around 10% of which are singletons. This sample comprised PBMCs, obtained before TCRalphabeta/CD19-depleted stem cell transplant. The receptor comes from a boy aged 2 to 10 with acute myeloid leukemia, due to receive a stem cell transplant. The genes are TRBV5-5 and TRBJ2-5; 9 bases fit TRBD2. The CDR3 is CASSFKVLSGGSQETQYF. Written as DNA, the CDR3 is TGTGCCAGCAGCTTTAAGGTGCTAAGCGGGGGGTCGCAAGAGACCCAGTACTTC.